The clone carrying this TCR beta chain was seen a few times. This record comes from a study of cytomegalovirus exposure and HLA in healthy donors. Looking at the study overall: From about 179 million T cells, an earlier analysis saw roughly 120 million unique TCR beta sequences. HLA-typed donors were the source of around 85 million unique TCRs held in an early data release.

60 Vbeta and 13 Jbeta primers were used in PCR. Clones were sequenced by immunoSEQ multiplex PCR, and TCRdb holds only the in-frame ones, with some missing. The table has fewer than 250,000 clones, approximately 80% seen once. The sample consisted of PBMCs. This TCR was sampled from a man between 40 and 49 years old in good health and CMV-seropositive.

The CDR3 reads CASSPPGLAGEQYF. Written as DNA, the CDR3 is TGTGCCAGCAGCCCTCCGGGACTAGCGGGAGAGCAGTACTTC. The J gene is TRBJ2-7, the V gene TRBV5-4; TRBD2 matches at 13 bases. This CDR3 spans 14 amino acids. J gave up 7 bases and V 4 bases, and 5 bases lay outside the gene matches. CDR1 is SGHNT and CDR2 is YYREEE in the germline V gene (reference sequence).